Listed here is a single T cell receptor (beta chain). Germline-derived CDR1 and CDR2 are SNHLY and FYNNEI. The CDR3 has 13 residues. V lost 5 bases to trimming and J lost 6 bases; unmatched junction nucleotides: 2. How the authors handled the data: Amplification with reference gene primers provided the estimates of nucleated cell counts. Assay: immunoSEQ multiplex PCR; the TCRdb copy retains only in-frame clones and omits some. The V and J calls and the clone size are those of that table, but D and trimming were determined from the DNA. In the table there are 150,000 to 200,000 clones, around 82% of which are singletons. This specimen comes from a study of blood T cell repertoires in COVID-19. Whole-study context: Samples representing acute and convalescent COVID-19 were sourced from the United States, Italy and Spain. Nucleic acid was either cDNA or gDNA, and it came from T cells, B-cell-depleted T cells, or PBMCs.

Sequenced sample: peripheral blood. The TCR originated in a man aged 55 to 70 with active or convalescent COVID-19. V and J are TRBV2 and TRBJ1-4, with 8 bases identical to TRBD1. Here the CDR3 reads CASSKTGDEKLFF. The CDR3 bases are TGTGCCAGCAGTAAGACAGGGGATGAAAAACTGTTTTTT.